A single sample gave rise to the 13 T cell receptor beta chains below, sequenced in a study of T cells in Graves' hyperthyroidism and ophthalmopathy. Amplification yielded TCR beta CDR3 regions, with RNA transcripts as the source. The TCR CDR3 was amplified in a first-round RT-PCR using the HTBI primer set. TCRdb used MiXCR to reprocess the multiplex PCR reads, holding one entry per CDR3 protein. The sample carries hundreds of thousands of distinct CDR3 sequences, roughly 14% recorded once. Material for sequencing was blood. These receptors all stem from a woman in her 40s with Graves' ophthalmopathy.

The chain recombines TRBV30 with TRBJ2-3; the match to TRBD2 covers 7 bases. Germline V gene sequence: CDR1 GTSNPN, CDR2 SVGIG (reference sequence). This CDR3 contains 13 residues. CDR3 DNA sequence: TGTGTCGGGGAGGGCCGGAGGACAGATACGCAGTATTTT. Protein: CVGEGRRTDTQYF. Complete variable domain (other parts from reference TRBV30 and TRBJ2-3): SQTIHQWPATLVQPVGSPLSLECTVEGTSNPNLYWYRQAAGRGLQLLFYSVGIGQISSEVPQNLSASRPQDRQFILSSKKLLLSDSGFYLCVGEGRRTDTQYFGPGTRLTVL.

The sample holds many counts of this clonotype. The chain employs TRBV30 and TRBJ1-5, with 10 bases fitting TRBD1. There are 15 residues in the CDR3. Germline values: CDR1 GTSNPN, CDR2 SVGIG (reference sequence). The V gene end was trimmed by 2 bases and the J gene end by 7 bases; junction bases not matched to a gene: 8. The CDR3 DNA follows: TGTGCCTGGAGTCCCGGACAGGGGGTTCGACAGCCCCAGCATTTT. Its translation: CAWSPGQGVRQPQHF.

Many counts were recorded for this clonotype. The chain carries TRBV29-1 and TRBJ2-5; 10 bases line up with TRBD2. Germline-derived CDR1 and CDR2 are SQVTM and ANQGSEA. The ends lost 7 bases at V and 5 bases at J; junction bases unmatched: 7. The CDR3 runs to 13 residues. CDR3 coding DNA: TGCAGCGGGCTAGCGGGAGTCGTGGAGACCCAGTACTTC. It specifies CSGLAGVVETQYF.

The chain is built from TRBV24-1 and TRBJ2-7; D is perhaps TRBD1 (6 bases). CDR3 length: 14 residues. Trimming removed 3 bases from V and 3 bases from J, with 11 bases in between. Germline V gene sequence: CDR1 KGHDR, CDR2 SFDVKD. CDR3 nucleotide sequence: TGTGCCACCAGTGATCCATCACAGGGCTACGAGCAGTACTTC. This gives the protein CATSDPSQGYEQYF.

This clonotype was counted many times. The rearrangement links TRBV6-5 to TRBJ1-1; no clear D. V lost 7 bases and J 3 bases, leaving 12 bases between the germline ends. The length of the CDR3 is 13 residues. Germline CDR1 and CDR2: MNHEY and SVGAGI. The CDR3 sequence: CASNSNGYTEAFF. Here the CDR3 DNA reads TGTGCCAGCAATTCGAACGGGTACACTGAAGCTTTCTTT.

This clonotype has more than one count but fewer than ten. J is TRBJ2-2 and V is TRBV19; D possibly corresponds to TRBD2 (5 bases). The CDR3 has 15 amino acids. Germline V gene sequence: CDR1 LNHDA, CDR2 SQIVND (reference sequence). V shed 0 bases and J shed 8 bases, with 13 bases lying between them. In nucleotides, the CDR3 is TGTGCCAGTAGTATAGATCCGACTAACCAGGGGGAGCTGTTTTTT. It translates to CASSIDPTNQGELFF.

This clonotype showed up many times. The chain employs TRBV20-1 and TRBJ2-5; D perhaps matches TRBD1 (6 bases). V lost 3 bases to trimming and J lost 5 bases, with 13 bases between them. CDR1 and CDR2 from the germline V gene are DFQATT and SNEGSKA (reference sequence). The CDR3 consists of 13 residues. The CDR3 protein is CSARTTGWETQYF. In DNA form, the CDR3 reads TGCAGTGCTAGGACCACAGGGTGGGAGACCCAGTACTTC.

The chain has TRBV5-1 and TRBJ2-5, with D possibly matching TRBD2 (5 bases). Looked up from germline, CDR1 is SGHRS and CDR2 is YFSETQ. Between the trimmed V and J ends, which lost 4 bases and 7 bases, there was a span of 8 bases. This CDR3 spans 11 amino acids. The CDR3 region is CASSPRGTQYF. The CDR3 DNA reads TGCGCCAGCAGCCCACGGGGGACCCAGTACTTC.

This clonotype has a count of ten or more. The rearrangement links TRBV20-1 to TRBJ2-7, with 14 positions matching TRBD2. Looked up from germline, CDR1 is DFQATT and CDR2 is SNEGSKA (reference sequence). J lost 4 bases, V lost 4 bases, and 6 bases had no gene match. The CDR3 length is 15 residues. CDR3 sequence: CSATGTSGSAYEQYF. Here the CDR3 DNA reads TGCAGTGCTACTGGGACTAGCGGGAGTGCGTACGAGCAGTACTTC.

On this clonotype: A read error may produce the germline difference seen at one junction end. This chain links TRBV7-9 with TRBJ2-7; 10 positions agree with TRBD2. The germline CDR1 and CDR2 sequences are SEHNR and FQNEAQ (reference sequence). The CDR3 is made up of 14 amino acids. The CDR3: CVSSYQTSGYEQYF. The CDR3 bases are TGTGTCAGCAGCTATCAGACTAGCGGGTACGAGCAGTACTTC.

This clonotype was found many times. This rearrangement joins TRBV10-3 to TRBJ1-1, with D maybe TRBD1 (6 bases). Germline CDR1 ENHRY, CDR2 SYGVKD. The CDR3 is 17 amino acids. V shed 6 bases and J shed 11 bases, with 31 bases lying between them. The CDR3 spells CAIRDSGPAKTGGNAFF. The CDR3, as DNA: TGTGCCATCAGGGATTCGGGCCCTGCGAAGACAGGCGGAAACGCTTTCTTT.

This chain joins TRBV11-1 and TRBJ2-2; 14 bases align to TRBD2. This CDR3 has 18 residues. CDR1 SGHAT and CDR2 FQDESV come from the germline V gene (reference sequence). Germline trimming cut 5 bases from V and 0 bases from J; bases unmatched to any gene: 5. CDR3 loop: CASSPPGLAGANTGELFF. The CDR3 DNA is TGTGCCAGCAGCCCGCCGGGACTAGCGGGGGCGAACACCGGGGAGCTGTTTTTT.

At least ten counts were recorded for this clonotype. The chain links TRBV28 to TRBJ2-7; D gene uncertain. The CDR3 spans 15 residues. The germline V gene has CDR1 MDHEN and CDR2 SYDVKM. Trimming took 6 bases from V and 0 from J, leaving 15 bases between them. CDR3 in DNA: TGTGCCAGCAGCCCTGACCGAGACCGCTCCTACGAGCAGTACTTC. This translates into CASSPDRDRSYEQYF.